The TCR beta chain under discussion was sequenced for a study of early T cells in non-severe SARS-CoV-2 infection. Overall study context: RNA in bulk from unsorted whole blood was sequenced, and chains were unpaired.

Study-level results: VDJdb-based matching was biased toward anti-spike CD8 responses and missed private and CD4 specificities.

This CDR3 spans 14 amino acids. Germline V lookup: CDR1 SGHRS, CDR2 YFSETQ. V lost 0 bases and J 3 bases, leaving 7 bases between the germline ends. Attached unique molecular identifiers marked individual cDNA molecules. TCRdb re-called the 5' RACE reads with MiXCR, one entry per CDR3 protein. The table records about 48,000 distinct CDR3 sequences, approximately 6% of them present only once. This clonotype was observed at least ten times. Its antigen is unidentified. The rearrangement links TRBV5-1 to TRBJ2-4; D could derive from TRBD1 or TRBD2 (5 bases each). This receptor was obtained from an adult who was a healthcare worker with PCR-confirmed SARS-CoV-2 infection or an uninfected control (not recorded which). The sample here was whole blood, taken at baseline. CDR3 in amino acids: CASSLDGGKNIQYF. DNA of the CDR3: TGCGCCAGCAGCTTGGATGGGGGCAAAAACATTCAGTACTTC.